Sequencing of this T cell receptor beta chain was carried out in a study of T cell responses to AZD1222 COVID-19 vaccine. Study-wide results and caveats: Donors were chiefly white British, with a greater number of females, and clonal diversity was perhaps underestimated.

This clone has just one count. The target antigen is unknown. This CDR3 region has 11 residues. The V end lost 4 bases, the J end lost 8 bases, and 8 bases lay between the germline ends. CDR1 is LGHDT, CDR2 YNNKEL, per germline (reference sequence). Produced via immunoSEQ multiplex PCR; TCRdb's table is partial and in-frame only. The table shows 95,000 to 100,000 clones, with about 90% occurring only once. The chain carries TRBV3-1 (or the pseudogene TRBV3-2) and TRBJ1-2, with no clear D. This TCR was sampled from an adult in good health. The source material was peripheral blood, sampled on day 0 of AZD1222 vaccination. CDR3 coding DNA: TGTGCCAGCAGCCTAGGGTTGGGCTACACCTTC. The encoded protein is CASSLGLGYTF.